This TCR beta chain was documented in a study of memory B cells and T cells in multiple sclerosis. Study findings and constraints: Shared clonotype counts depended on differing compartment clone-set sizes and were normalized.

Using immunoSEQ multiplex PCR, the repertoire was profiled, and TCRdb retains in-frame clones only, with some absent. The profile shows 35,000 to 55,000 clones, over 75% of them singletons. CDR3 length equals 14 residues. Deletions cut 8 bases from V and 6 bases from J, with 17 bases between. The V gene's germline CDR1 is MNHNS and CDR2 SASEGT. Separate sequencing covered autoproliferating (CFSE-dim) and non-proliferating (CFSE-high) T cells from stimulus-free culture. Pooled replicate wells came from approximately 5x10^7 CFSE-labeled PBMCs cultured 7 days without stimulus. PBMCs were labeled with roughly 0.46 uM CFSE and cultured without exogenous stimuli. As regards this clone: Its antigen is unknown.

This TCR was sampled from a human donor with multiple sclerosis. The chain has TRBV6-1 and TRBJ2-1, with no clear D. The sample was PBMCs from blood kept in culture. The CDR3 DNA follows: TGTGCCAGCCAGTCTCCCATCCTCCCCAATGAGCAGTTCTTC. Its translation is CASQSPILPNEQFF.